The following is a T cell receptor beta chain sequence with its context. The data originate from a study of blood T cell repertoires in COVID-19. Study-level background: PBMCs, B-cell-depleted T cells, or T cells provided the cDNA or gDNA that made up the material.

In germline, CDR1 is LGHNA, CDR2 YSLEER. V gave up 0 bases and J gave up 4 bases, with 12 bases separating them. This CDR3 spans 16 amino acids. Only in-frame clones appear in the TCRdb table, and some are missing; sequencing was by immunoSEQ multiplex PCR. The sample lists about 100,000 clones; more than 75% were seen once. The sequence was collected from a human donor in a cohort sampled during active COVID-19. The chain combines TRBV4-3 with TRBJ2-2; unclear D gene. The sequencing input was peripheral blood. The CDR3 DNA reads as TGCGCCAGCAGCCAAGAAATATCTTCCGGCACCGGGGAGCTGTTTTTT. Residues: CASSQEISSGTGELFF.